The 22 T cell receptor beta chains listed next were all sequenced from one sample in a study of blood T cell repertoires in COVID-19. Sequenced by immunoSEQ multiplex PCR; TCRdb stores in-frame clones only, minus some. The data contain about 200,000 clones, 80% to 95% of them singletons. The sequencing input was peripheral blood. The receptors shown here come from a man in his sixties with COVID-19, enrolled during active disease.

This clone was observed a single time. This chain joins TRBV7-8 and TRBJ2-7; 8 bases agree with TRBD2. The CDR3 covers 18 residues. The germline CDR1 and CDR2 sequences are SGHVS and FQNEAQ. With 0 bases clipped from V and 0 bases from J, the junction kept 10 bases outside the gene matches. CDR3 protein: CASSLASVLAGSSYEQYF. The CDR3 DNA is TGTGCCAGCAGCTTAGCGTCCGTTCTAGCGGGTAGCTCCTACGAGCAGTACTTC.

V gene TRBV15 combines with J gene TRBJ1-2, with D uncertain. The germline CDR1 and CDR2 sequences are LNHNV and YYDKDF (reference sequence). The V and J ends lost 1 base and 6 bases respectively, with 9 bases between them. The CDR3 is 13 amino acids. CDR3 loop: CATSRGTVDGYTF. CDR3 nucleotides: TGTGCCACCAGCAGAGGTACAGTTGATGGCTACACCTTC.

This chain links TRBV7-3 with TRBJ1-2; the D gene is possibly TRBD1 (6 bases). Trimming removed 4 bases at V and 4 bases at J, with 16 bases between. CDR3 length: 15 residues. CDR1 SGHTA and CDR2 FQGTGA come from the germline V gene. In DNA form, the CDR3 reads TGTGCCAGCAGCTCCTCCGGGACAACTACCTATGGCTACACCTTC. Amino acid sequence: CASSSSGTTTYGYTF.

This sequence joins TRBV4-1 and TRBJ2-1, with D perhaps TRBD1 (5 bases). V lost 0 bases and J 10 bases, leaving 10 bases between the germline ends. The V gene's germline CDR1 is MGHRA and CDR2 YSYEKL. CDR3 size: 13 residues. CDR3 in DNA: TGCGCCAGCAGCCAAGATGTTAGGACAGAGCAGTTCTTC. Protein product: CASSQDVRTEQFF.

The chain links TRBV5-6 to TRBJ1-2; D not certain. Germline V gene sequence: CDR1 SGHDT, CDR2 YYEEEE. V gave up 8 bases and J gave up 6 bases, with 32 bases separating them. The CDR3 is 18 amino acids. The CDR3 region has the DNA TGTGCCAGTCCCCAAATCGGGAACCAGACAACACTGGGCGATGGCTACACCTTC. Translating it yields CASPQIGNQTTLGDGYTF.

The rearrangement links TRBV25-1 to TRBJ2-7; D gene unclear. CDR1 MGHDK and CDR2 SYGVNS come from the germline V gene. Trimming stripped 2 bases from V and 4 bases from J, with 12 bases between. There are 14 residues in the CDR3. The CDR3: CASSEVNSLYEQYF. CDR3 DNA sequence: TGTGCCAGCAGTGAAGTTAACAGTCTGTACGAGCAGTACTTC.

The rearrangement uses TRBV28 and TRBJ2-2, with D uncertain. Germline V CDR1 and CDR2: MDHEN, SYDVKM. The V end was cut by 5 bases, the J end by 6 bases, with 7 bases between. The CDR3 totals 12 residues. CDR3 amino acids: CASSELAGELFF. Written as DNA, the CDR3 is TGTGCCAGCAGTGAGTTGGCCGGGGAGCTGTTTTTT. Full variable domain (outside the CDR3, taken from reference TRBV28 and TRBJ2-2): DVKVTQSSRYLVKRTGEKVFLECVQDMDHENMFWYRQDPGLGLRLIYFSYDVKMKEKGDIPEGYSVSREKKERFSLILESASTNQTSMYLCASSELAGELFFGEGSRLTVL.

The V gene is TRBV7-8, the J gene TRBJ2-2, with 9 positions matching TRBD1. This CDR3 comprises 16 residues. The germline V gene encodes CDR1 SGHVS and CDR2 FQNEAQ. Trimming took 1 base from V and 4 from J; bases not matched to a gene: 4. CDR3 nucleotides: TGTGCCAGCAGCTTAGTAGGACAGGGGACCACCGGGGAGCTGTTTTTT. Translating it yields CASSLVGQGTTGELFF.

The CDR3 DNA reads TGCGCCAGCAGCTGGACAGGGGGCAATCAGCCCCAGCATTTT. As protein: CASSWTGGNQPQHF. The chain carries TRBV5-1 and TRBJ1-5, with TRBD1 matching 9 bases. Losses at the gene ends were 3 bases for V and 2 bases for J; bases not matched to a gene: 0. CDR3 length: 14 amino acids. Germline loops: CDR1 SGHRS, CDR2 YFSETQ.

This clone came up a few times. This chain connects TRBV10-3 to TRBJ2-1, with 10 positions matching TRBD2. The CDR3 consists of 15 residues. J lost 5 bases, V lost 2 bases, and 3 bases had no gene match. CDR1 and CDR2 (germline): ENHRY, SYGVKD. Here the CDR3 reads CAISERTSGDNEQFF. In DNA, the CDR3 is TGTGCCATCAGTGAGAGGACTAGCGGCGACAATGAGCAGTTCTTC.

The rearrangement uses TRBV11-2 and TRBJ2-1, with D perhaps matching TRBD2 (5 bases). The CDR3 spans 12 residues. V gave up 6 bases and J gave up 15 bases, with 18 bases separating them. The germline V gene has CDR1 SGHAT and CDR2 FQNNGV. This CDR3 reads CASRSTSFGRFF. For the CDR3, the DNA is TGTGCCAGCAGATCTACTAGTTTCGGGCGGTTCTTC.

The genes are TRBV6-4 and TRBJ2-2; 8 bases are a match to TRBD1. Trimming removed 4 bases from V and 5 bases from J; junction bases left unmatched: 0. This CDR3 is 13 amino acids long. Germline assignment: CDR1 MRHNA and CDR2 SNTAGT. For the CDR3, the DNA is TGTGCCAGCAGTGGACAGGGGACCGGGGAGCTGTTTTTT. It yields the protein CASSGQGTGELFF.

The rearrangement joins TRBV21-1 to TRBJ1-1. TRBV21-1 constitutes a pseudogene. The CDR3 sequence is 14 residues long. The CDR3 region is CASSKDEVNTEAFF. In DNA form, the CDR3 reads TGTGCCAGCAGCAAAGACGAGGTGAACACTGAAGCTTTCTTT.

The chain links TRBV5-4 to TRBJ2-1; 11 bases are a match to TRBD2. The CDR3 is 14 residues long. From germline, CDR1 is SGHNT and CDR2 YYREEE (reference sequence). With V trimmed by 4 bases and J by 6 bases, 3 bases remained unmatched. CDR3 loop: CASSAGLAVNEQFF. CDR3 nucleotides: TGTGCCAGCAGCGCGGGACTAGCGGTCAATGAGCAGTTCTTC.

This chain links TRBV5-1 with TRBJ2-5, with no clear D. Germline-derived CDR1 and CDR2 are SGHRS and YFSETQ. The CDR3 covers 11 residues. The V end lost 0 bases, the J end lost 9 bases, and 6 bases lay between the germline ends. The CDR3 is CASSLEQAQYF. Here the CDR3 DNA reads TGCGCCAGCAGCTTGGAGCAGGCCCAGTACTTC.

The J gene is TRBJ1-2, the V gene TRBV6-6; D is perhaps TRBD1 (5 bases). Trimming left V 0 bases short and J 2 bases short, with 13 bases between. The germline V gene encodes CDR1 MNHNY and CDR2 SVGAGI (reference sequence). The CDR3 is 16 amino acids. The chain's CDR3 is CASSYSIGGTNYGYTF. The CDR3 nucleotides read TGTGCCAGCAGTTACTCGATCGGGGGGACGAACTATGGCTACACCTTC.

The genes are TRBV4-1 and TRBJ1-2; 12 bases align to TRBD1. With 3 bases clipped from V and 7 bases from J, the junction kept 9 bases outside the gene matches. Germline V gene data show CDR1 as MGHRA and CDR2 as YSYEKL. The CDR3 extends over 16 amino acids. CDR3 sequence: CASSHLPGQGAGGYTF. CDR3 DNA sequence: TGCGCCAGCAGCCACTTACCGGGACAGGGGGCGGGTGGCTACACCTTC.

This chain uses TRBV29-1 with TRBJ1-2; D is possibly TRBD1 (6 bases). The CDR3 loop spans 12 amino acids. V was cut by 6 bases and J by 6 bases, with 14 bases left in between. Germline V gives CDR1 SQVTM, CDR2 ANQGSEA. This chain's CDR3 is CSVYTGLDGYTF. CDR3 DNA sequence: TGCAGCGTCTACACAGGGTTAGATGGCTACACCTTC.

The J gene is TRBJ2-1, the V gene TRBV7-2, with 9 bases lining up with TRBD2. The CDR3 has 16 residues. Trimming removed 5 bases from V and 4 bases from J; junction bases left unmatched: 9. Germline CDR1 and CDR2: SGHTA and FQGNSA. CDR3 residues: CASSIDTSGPYNEQFF. CDR3 DNA sequence: TGTGCCAGCAGCATAGATACTAGCGGGCCGTACAATGAGCAGTTCTTC. Combining the CDR3 with reference TRBV7-2 and TRBJ2-1 gives the whole variable domain GAGVSQSPSNKVTEKGKDVELRCDPISGHTALYWYRQSLGQGLEFLIYFQGNSAPDKSGLPSDRFSAERTGGSVSTLTIQRTQQEDSAVYLCASSIDTSGPYNEQFFGPGTRLTVL.

The rearrangement uses TRBV5-8 and TRBJ1-6; D remains unclear. Trimming shortened V by 5 bases and J by 0 bases, and 24 bases separated the two germline ends. CDR1 SGHTS and CDR2 YDEGEE come from the germline V gene. CDR3 length equals 20 residues. CDR3 sequence reads: CASSPGERFIGISYNSPLHF. The DNA for the CDR3 is TGTGCCAGCAGTCCGGGAGAACGTTTCATCGGCATCTCCTATAATTCACCCCTCCACTTT.

This clone has more than one count but fewer than ten. V usage is TRBV2 and J usage is TRBJ2-7; 9 bases agree with TRBD1. The CDR3 has 13 amino acids. The ends lost 6 bases at V and 2 bases at J; junction bases unmatched: 2. The germline gives CDR1 SNHLY, CDR2 FYNNEI. CDR3 coding DNA: TGTGCCAGCAGACAGGGGGCGCCCTACGAGCAGTACTTC. It specifies CASRQGAPYEQYF.

A single count supports this clone. The same CDR3 is also encoded by other DNA sequences in this sample. The chain links TRBV18 to TRBJ1-3; TRBD1 matches 9 bases. Germline-derived CDR1 and CDR2 are KGHSH and LQKENI. The J segment lost 2 bases and the V segment lost 2 bases, leaving 7 bases of the junction unmatched. CDR3 size: 17 residues. CDR3 DNA: TGTGCCAGCTCACCAAGCCGGGACAGGGTAACTGGAAACACCATATATTTT. Translating gives CASSPSRDRVTGNTIYF.